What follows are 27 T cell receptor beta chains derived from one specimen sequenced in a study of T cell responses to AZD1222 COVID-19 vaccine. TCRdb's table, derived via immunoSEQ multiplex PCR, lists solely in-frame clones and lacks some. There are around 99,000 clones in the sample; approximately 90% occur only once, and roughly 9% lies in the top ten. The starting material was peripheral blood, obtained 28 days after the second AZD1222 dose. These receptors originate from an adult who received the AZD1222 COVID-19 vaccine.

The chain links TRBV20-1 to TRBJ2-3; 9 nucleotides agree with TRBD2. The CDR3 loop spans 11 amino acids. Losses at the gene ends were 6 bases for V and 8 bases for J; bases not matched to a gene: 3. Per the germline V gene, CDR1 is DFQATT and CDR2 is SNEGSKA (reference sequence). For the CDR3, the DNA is TGCAGTGCCCCGCGGGGGGGTACGCAGTATTTT. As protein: CSAPRGGTQYF.

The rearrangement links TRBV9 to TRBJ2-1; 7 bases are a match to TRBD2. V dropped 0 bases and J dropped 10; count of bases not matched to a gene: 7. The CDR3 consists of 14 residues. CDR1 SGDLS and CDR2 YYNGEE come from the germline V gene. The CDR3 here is CASSVEGRELEQFF. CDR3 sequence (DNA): TGTGCCAGCAGCGTAGAAGGGAGGGAACTCGAGCAGTTCTTC.

This CDR3 reads CASRFEGIRNTEAFF. CDR3 bases: TGTGCCAGCAGATTCGAGGGGATCCGAAACACTGAAGCTTTCTTT. V usage is TRBV27 and J usage is TRBJ1-1; possible D gene TRBD1, 5 bases. Germline assignment: CDR1 MNHEY and CDR2 SMNVEV (reference sequence). The CDR3 has 15 residues. Trimming cost V 6 bases and J 2 bases, with 16 bases left between them.

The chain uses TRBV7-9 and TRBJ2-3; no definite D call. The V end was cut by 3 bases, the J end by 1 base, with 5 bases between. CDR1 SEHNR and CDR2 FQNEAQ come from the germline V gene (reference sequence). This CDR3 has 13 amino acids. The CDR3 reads CASSLGGTDTQYF. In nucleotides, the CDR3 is TGTGCCAGCAGCTTGGGCGGCACAGATACGCAGTATTTT.

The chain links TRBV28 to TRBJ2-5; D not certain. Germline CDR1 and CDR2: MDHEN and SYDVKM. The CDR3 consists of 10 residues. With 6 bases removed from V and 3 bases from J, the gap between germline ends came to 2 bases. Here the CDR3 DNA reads TGTGCCAGCAGGAAAGAGACCCAGTACTTC. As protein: CASRKETQYF.

Written as DNA, the CDR3 is TGTGCCAGCAGCTTAGGGGGTTCCCAGAGCGAAAAACTGTTTTTT. Translated: CASSLGGSQSEKLFF. The chain has TRBV7-9 and TRBJ1-4; no clear D. The germline V and J ends were trimmed by 1 base and 8 bases, with 14 bases remaining between them. The CDR3 length is 15 residues. Germline V gene data show CDR1 as SEHNR and CDR2 as FQNEAQ (reference sequence).

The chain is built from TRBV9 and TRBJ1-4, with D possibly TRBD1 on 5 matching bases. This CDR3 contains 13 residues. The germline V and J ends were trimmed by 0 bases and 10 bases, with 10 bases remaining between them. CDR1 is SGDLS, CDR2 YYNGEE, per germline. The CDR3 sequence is CASSVDGGGKLFF. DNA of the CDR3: TGTGCCAGCAGCGTAGATGGCGGGGGAAAACTGTTTTTT.

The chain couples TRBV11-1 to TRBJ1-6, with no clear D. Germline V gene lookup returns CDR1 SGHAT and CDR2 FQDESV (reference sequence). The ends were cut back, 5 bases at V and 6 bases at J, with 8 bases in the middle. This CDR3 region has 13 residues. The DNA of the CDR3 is TGTGCCAGCAGCGAGCCGGGTAATTCACCCCTCCACTTT. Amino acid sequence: CASSEPGNSPLHF.

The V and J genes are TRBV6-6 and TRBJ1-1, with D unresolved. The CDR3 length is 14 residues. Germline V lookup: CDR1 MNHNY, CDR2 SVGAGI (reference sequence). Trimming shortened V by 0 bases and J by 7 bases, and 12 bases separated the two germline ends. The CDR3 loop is CASSYSKAGREAFF. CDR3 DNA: TGTGCCAGCAGTTACTCGAAGGCAGGTCGTGAAGCTTTCTTT.

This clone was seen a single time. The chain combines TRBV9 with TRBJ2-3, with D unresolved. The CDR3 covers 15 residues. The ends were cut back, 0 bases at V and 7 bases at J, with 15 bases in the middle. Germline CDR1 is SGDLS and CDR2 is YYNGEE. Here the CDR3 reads CASSVEGSRANTQYF. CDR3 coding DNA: TGTGCCAGCAGCGTAGAGGGTTCTCGAGCAAATACGCAGTATTTT. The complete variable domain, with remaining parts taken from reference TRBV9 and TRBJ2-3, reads DSGVTQTPKHLITATGQRVTLRCSPRSGDLSVYWYQQSLDQGLQFLIQYYNGEERAKGNILERFSAQQFPDLHSELNLSSLELGDSALYFCASSVEGSRANTQYFGPGTRLTVL.

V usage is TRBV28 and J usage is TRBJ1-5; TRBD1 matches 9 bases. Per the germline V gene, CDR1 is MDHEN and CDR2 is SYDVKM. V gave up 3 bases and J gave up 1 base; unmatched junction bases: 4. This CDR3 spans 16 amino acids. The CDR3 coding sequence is TGTGCCAGCAGTTTCCCCGACAGGGGGAGCAATCAGCCCCAGCATTTT. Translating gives CASSFPDRGSNQPQHF.

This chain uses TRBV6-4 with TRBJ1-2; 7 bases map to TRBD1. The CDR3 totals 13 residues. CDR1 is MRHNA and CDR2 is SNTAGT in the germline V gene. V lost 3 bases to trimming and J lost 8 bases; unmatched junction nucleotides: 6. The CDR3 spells CASSENRGGGYTF. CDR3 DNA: TGTGCCAGCAGTGAAAACAGGGGCGGCGGCTACACCTTC.

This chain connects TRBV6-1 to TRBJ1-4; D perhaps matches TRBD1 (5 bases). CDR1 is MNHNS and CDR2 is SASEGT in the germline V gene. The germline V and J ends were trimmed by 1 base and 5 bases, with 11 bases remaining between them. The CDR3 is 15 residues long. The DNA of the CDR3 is TGTGCCAGCAGTGAAGGGGGGGTTCCGAATGAAAAACTGTTTTTT. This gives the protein CASSEGGVPNEKLFF.

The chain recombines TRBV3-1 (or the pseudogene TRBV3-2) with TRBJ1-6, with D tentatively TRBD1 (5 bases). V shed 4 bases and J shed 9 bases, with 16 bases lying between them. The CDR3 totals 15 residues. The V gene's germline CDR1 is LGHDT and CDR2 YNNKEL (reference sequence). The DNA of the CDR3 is TGTGCCAGCAGCCTGCGTAAGCCGGGGACTTCACCCCTCCACTTT. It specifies CASSLRKPGTSPLHF.

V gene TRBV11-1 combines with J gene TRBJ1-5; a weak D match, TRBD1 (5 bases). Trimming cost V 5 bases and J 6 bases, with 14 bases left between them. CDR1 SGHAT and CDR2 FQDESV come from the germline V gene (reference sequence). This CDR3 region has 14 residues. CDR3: CASSDLGQGQPQHF. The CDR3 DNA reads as TGTGCCAGCAGCGACCTGGGCCAGGGTCAGCCCCAGCATTTT.

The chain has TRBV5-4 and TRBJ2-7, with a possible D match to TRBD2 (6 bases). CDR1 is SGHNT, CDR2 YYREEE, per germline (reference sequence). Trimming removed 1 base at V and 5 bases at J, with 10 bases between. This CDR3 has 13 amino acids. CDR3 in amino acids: CASSLRELDEQYF. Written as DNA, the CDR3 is TGTGCCAGCAGCTTGCGGGAGCTCGACGAGCAGTACTTC.

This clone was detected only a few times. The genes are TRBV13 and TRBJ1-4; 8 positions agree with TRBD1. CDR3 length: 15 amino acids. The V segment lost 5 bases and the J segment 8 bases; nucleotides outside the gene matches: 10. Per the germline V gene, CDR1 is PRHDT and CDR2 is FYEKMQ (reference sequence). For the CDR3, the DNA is TGTGCCAGCAGCCAGACAGGGGAATCGGACGAAAAACTGTTTTTT. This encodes CASSQTGESDEKLFF.

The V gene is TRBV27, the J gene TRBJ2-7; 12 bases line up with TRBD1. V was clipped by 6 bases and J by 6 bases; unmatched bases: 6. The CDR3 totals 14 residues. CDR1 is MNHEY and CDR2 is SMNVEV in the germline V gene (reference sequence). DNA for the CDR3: TGTGCCAGCAGCCCCGGGACAGGGGGCTTCGAGCAGTACTTC. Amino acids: CASSPGTGGFEQYF.

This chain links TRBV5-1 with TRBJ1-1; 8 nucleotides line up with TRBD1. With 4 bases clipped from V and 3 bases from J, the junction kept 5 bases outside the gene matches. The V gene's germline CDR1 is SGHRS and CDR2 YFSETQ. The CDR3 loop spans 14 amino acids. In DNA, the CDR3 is TGCGCCAGCAGCACCCCGGACAGGGACACTGAAGCTTTCTTT. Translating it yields CASSTPDRDTEAFF.

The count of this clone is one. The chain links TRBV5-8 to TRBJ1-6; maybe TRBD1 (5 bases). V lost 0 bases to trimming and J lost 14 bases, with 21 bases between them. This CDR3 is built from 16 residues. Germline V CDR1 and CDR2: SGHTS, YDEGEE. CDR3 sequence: CASSLGIGQGPETLHF. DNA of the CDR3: TGTGCCAGCAGCTTGGGAATCGGGCAGGGACCCGAAACCCTCCACTTT. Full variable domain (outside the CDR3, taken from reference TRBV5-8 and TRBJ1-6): EAGVTQSPTHLIKTRGQQATLRCSPISGHTSVYWYQQALGLGLQFLLWYDEGEERNRGNFPPRFSGRQFPNYSSELNVNALELEDSALYLCASSLGIGQGPETLHFGNGTRLTVT.

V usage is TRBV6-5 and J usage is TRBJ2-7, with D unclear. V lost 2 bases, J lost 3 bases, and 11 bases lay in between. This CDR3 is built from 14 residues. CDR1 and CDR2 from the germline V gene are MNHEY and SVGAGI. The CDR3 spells CASSYDETLYEQYF. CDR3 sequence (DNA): TGTGCCAGCAGTTACGATGAAACCCTCTACGAGCAGTACTTC.

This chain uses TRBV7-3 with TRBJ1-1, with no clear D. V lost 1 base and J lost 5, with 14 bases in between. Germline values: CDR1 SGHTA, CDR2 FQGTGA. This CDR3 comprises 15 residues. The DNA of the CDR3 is TGTGCCAGCAGCTTAAGTAGGGCGCAGAGGACTGAAGCTTTCTTT. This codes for CASSLSRAQRTEAFF.

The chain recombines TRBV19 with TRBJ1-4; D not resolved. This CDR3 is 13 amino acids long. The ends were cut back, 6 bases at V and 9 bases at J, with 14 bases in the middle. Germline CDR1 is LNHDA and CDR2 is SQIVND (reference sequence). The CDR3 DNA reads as TGTGCCAGTAGGGACGGTGGTAGGAAAAAACTGTTTTTT. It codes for CASRDGGRKKLFF.

CDR3 protein: CAWSLRGRDTGELFF. The CDR3 DNA is TGTGCCTGGAGTCTACGGGGTCGGGACACCGGGGAGCTGTTTTTT. This chain uses TRBV30 with TRBJ2-2; maybe TRBD2 (5 bases). Germline V lookup: CDR1 GTSNPN, CDR2 SVGIG (reference sequence). The CDR3 runs 15 residues. The ends were cut back, 2 bases at V and 3 bases at J, with 13 bases in the middle.

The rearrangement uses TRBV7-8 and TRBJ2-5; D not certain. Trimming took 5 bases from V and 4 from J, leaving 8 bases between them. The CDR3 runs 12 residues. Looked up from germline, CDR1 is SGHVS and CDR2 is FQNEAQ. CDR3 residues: CASSRLLETQYF. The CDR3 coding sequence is TGTGCCAGCAGCCGATTACTAGAGACCCAGTACTTC.

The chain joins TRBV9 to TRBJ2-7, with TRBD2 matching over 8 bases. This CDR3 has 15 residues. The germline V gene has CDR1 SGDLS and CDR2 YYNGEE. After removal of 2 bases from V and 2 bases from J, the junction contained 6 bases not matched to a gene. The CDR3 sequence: CASSVPSGSPYEQYF. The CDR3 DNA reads TGTGCCAGCAGCGTCCCCAGCGGGAGCCCCTACGAGCAGTACTTC.

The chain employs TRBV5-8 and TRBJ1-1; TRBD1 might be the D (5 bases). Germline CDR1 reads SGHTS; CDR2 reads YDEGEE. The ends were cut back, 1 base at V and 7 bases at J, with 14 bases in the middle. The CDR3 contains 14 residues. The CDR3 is CASSLWGVVSEAFF. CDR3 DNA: TGTGCCAGCAGCTTGTGGGGGGTAGTCAGTGAAGCTTTCTTT.